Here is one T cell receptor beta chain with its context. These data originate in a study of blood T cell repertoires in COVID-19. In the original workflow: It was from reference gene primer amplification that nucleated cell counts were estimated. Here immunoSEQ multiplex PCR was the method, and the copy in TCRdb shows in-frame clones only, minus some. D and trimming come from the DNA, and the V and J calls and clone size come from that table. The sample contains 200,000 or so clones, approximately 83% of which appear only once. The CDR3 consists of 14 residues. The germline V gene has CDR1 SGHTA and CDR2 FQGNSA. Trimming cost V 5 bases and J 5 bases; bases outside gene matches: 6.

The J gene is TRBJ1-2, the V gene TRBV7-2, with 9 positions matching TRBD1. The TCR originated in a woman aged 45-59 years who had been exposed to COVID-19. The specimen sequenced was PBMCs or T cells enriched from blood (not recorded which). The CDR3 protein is CASSPAGTGYGYTF. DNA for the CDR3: TGTGCCAGCAGCCCGGCCGGGACAGGGTATGGCTACACCTTC.